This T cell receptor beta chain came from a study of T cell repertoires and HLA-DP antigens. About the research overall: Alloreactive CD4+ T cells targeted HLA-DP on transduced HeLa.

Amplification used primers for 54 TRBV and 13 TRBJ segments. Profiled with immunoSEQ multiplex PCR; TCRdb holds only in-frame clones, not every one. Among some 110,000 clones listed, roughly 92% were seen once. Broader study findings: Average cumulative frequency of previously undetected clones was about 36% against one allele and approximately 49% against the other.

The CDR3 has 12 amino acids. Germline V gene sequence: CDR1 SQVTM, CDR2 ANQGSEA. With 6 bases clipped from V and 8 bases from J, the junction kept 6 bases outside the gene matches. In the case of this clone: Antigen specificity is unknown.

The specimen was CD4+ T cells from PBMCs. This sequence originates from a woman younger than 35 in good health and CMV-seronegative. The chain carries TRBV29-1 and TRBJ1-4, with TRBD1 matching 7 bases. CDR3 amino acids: CSVQGGEEKLFF. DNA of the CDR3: TGCAGCGTCCAAGGGGGCGAGGAAAAACTGTTTTTT.